This is a list of T cell receptor beta chains from one sample in a study of T cell repertoires in cytomegalovirus infection. What these receptors recognize is not known. TCRdb independently ran MiXCR on the reads; one entry per CDR3 protein. The sample consists of about 220,000 distinct CDR3 sequences, roughly two fifths of them appearing once. The source material was CD8+ T cells from cultured PBMCs, sampled from culture after CMV antigen stimulation. The receptors derive from a human donor in good health (CMV status not recorded). Some clones in this sample may be carry-over from other donors' samples. CDR3s include the opening cysteine and the closing phenylalanine or tryptophan. A D gene is named only where the DNA matches it firmly. A row's size may be missing; if present it is once, few, many or a size class.

V: TRBV7-8; size: NA; J: TRBJ2-3; D: NA; DNA: TGTGCCAGCAGCTTATGGGCAGGGCCTAGCACAGATACGCAGTATTTT; CDR3: CASSLWAGPSTDTQYF
V: TRBV9; size: NA; J: TRBJ1-5; D: NA; DNA: TGTGCCAGCAGCGTAGCTGGGAATCAGCCCCAGCATTTT; CDR3: CASSVAGNQPQHF
V: TRBV7-3; size: NA; J: TRBJ2-1; D: TRBD2; DNA: TGTGCCAGCAGCTGGAGCGGGGGAGCGGACAATGAGCAGTTCTTC; CDR3: CASSWSGGADNEQFF
V: TRBV27; size: NA; J: TRBJ1-3; D: TRBD1; DNA: TGTGCCAGCAGTTTACTCGGGGACAGAGGAAACACCATATATTTT; CDR3: CASSLLGDRGNTIYF
V: TRBV7-9; size: few; J: TRBJ1-1; D: NA; DNA: TGTGCCAGCAGGGGTGGGGGCCTGAACACTGAAGCTTTCTTT; CDR3: CASRGGGLNTEAFF
V: TRBV7-2; size: NA; J: TRBJ2-7; D: NA; DNA: TGTGCCAGAAGCTTAGGAATGGGACAATCCCTCGAGCAGTACTTC; CDR3: CARSLGMGQSLEQYF
V: TRBV13; size: once; J: TRBJ1-1; D: NA; DNA: TGTGCCAGCAGTCCCGGGACGAAGAACACTGAAGCTTTCTTT; CDR3: CASSPGTKNTEAFF
V: TRBV5-1; size: NA; J: TRBJ1-2; D: TRBD1; DNA: TGCGCCAGCAGCTTGGCGGACAGGGGGAACTATGGCTACACCTTC; CDR3: CASSLADRGNYGYTF
V: TRBV7-2; size: few; J: TRBJ1-1; D: NA; DNA: TGTGCCAGCAGCTTCAACGGAGCCCCGGTGGGCACTGAAGCTTTCTTT; CDR3: CASSFNGAPVGTEAFF
V: TRBV7-2; size: few; J: TRBJ1-6; D: NA; DNA: TGTGCCAGCAGCTTAGCCGGGCCCACGACACCCCTCCACTTT; CDR3: CASSLAGPTTPLHF
V: TRBV20-1; size: NA; J: TRBJ2-7; D: NA; DNA: TGCAGTGCTAGAGATCCAGACAGCTCCTACGAGCAGTACTTC; CDR3: CSARDPDSSYEQYF
V: TRBV4-2; size: few; J: TRBJ2-3; D: NA; DNA: TGTGCCAGCAGCCAAGCTAGTTCAGATACGCAGTATTTT; CDR3: CASSQASSDTQYF
V: TRBV6-1; size: NA; J: TRBJ2-7; D: NA; DNA: TGTGCCAGCAAGGTTGGGGGAAGCTCCTACGAGCAGTACTTC; CDR3: CASKVGGSSYEQYF
V: TRBV4-1; size: NA; J: TRBJ2-3; D: NA; DNA: TGCGCCAGCAGTTCGGACGTCACAGATACGCAGTATTTT; CDR3: CASSSDVTDTQYF
V: TRBV5-6; size: once; J: TRBJ2-1; D: NA; DNA: TGTGCCAGCAGCTTAGTTCAGGGTCAAAGTGAGCAGTTCTTC; CDR3: CASSLVQGQSEQFF
V: TRBV7-2; size: NA; J: TRBJ2-1; D: TRBD2; DNA: TGTGCCAGCACCCGGGGAGCTAGCGGGTACAATGAGCAGTTCTTC; CDR3: CASTRGASGYNEQFF
V: TRBV7-9; size: NA; J: TRBJ2-1; D: TRBD2; DNA: TGTGCCAGCAGTTCCGGGACTAGCGCCATTAATGAGCAGTTCTTC; CDR3: CASSSGTSAINEQFF
V: TRBV7-6; size: few; J: TRBJ1-2; D: NA; DNA: TGTGCCAGCAGCTTATCTGGCCGAGAAGACGGCTACACCTTC; CDR3: CASSLSGREDGYTF
V: TRBV30; size: NA; J: TRBJ1-1; D: NA; DNA: TGTGCCTGGAGTGTTGGCACAGGGAACACTGAAGCTTTCTTT; CDR3: CAWSVGTGNTEAFF
V: TRBV4-1; size: NA; J: TRBJ1-2; D: TRBD1; DNA: TGCGCCAGCAGCCACCTACAGGGGGACTATGGCTACACCTTC; CDR3: CASSHLQGDYGYTF
V: TRBV7-6; size: many; J: TRBJ1-6; D: NA; DNA: TGTGCCAGCAGCCCGGCCATAAAAGGGGACGATAATTCACCCCTCCACTTT; CDR3: CASSPAIKGDDNSPLHF
V: TRBV7-2; size: few; J: TRBJ2-7; D: NA; DNA: TGTGCCAGCAGCATAGGGCCCCCCTACGAGCAGTACTTC; CDR3: CASSIGPPYEQYF
V: TRBV6-5; size: few; J: TRBJ1-2; D: TRBD1; DNA: TGTGCCAGCAGTCCCCGGACAGGGAACTATGGCTACACCTTC; CDR3: CASSPRTGNYGYTF
V: TRBV7-2; size: few; J: TRBJ2-7; D: NA; DNA: TGTGCCAGCAGGACACTATACGAGCAGTACTTC; CDR3: CASRTLYEQYF
V: TRBV7-2; size: NA; J: TRBJ1-1; D: TRBD1; DNA: TGTGCCAGCAGCTTAGACGCAGGGGGAAACACTGAAGCTTTCTTT; CDR3: CASSLDAGGNTEAFF
V: TRBV4-1; size: few; J: TRBJ2-2; D: NA; DNA: TGCGCCAGCACCGCTAACGGGGAGCTGTTTTTT; CDR3: CASTANGELFF
V: TRBV7-9; size: NA; J: TRBJ2-7; D: NA; DNA: TGTGCCAGCAGACCCGACAGGACTCTTTCCTACGAGCAGTACTTC; CDR3: CASRPDRTLSYEQYF
V: TRBV27; size: NA; J: TRBJ2-1; D: TRBD1; DNA: TGTGCCAGCAGTTTAGGGACAGGGAATAATGAGCAGTTCTTC; CDR3: CASSLGTGNNEQFF
V: TRBV6-2/TRBV6-3; size: few; J: TRBJ2-7; D: NA; DNA: TGTGCCAGCAGTTACTACCGCTCGGGGGCCGGGTCCAAGGGGGAGCAGTACTTC; CDR3: CASSYYRSGAGSKGEQYF
V: TRBV12-3/TRBV12-4; size: few; J: TRBJ1-5; D: NA; DNA: TGTGCCAGCAGTTTGAGGCAGGGGAATCAGCCCCAGCATTTT; CDR3: CASSLRQGNQPQHF
V: TRBV7-9; size: few; J: TRBJ1-5; D: NA; DNA: TGTGCCAGCAGCGACTACAATCAGCCCCAGCATTTT; CDR3: CASSDYNQPQHF
V: TRBV18; size: NA; J: TRBJ2-7; D: NA; DNA: TGTGCCAGCTCACCCTTGGGGGACGAGCAGTACTTC; CDR3: CASSPLGDEQYF
V: TRBV29-1; size: NA; J: TRBJ2-7; D: NA; DNA: TGCAGCGTTGAATTGGGCGAGCAGTACTTC; CDR3: CSVELGEQYF
V: TRBV4-2; size: NA; J: TRBJ2-1; D: TRBD2; DNA: TGTGCCAGCAGCCAAGATGGGAGGGCTAGCGGGGTTCGTGAGCAGTTCTTC; CDR3: CASSQDGRASGVREQFF
V: TRBV6-6; size: NA; J: TRBJ2-1; D: TRBD1; DNA: TGTGCCAGCAGCTCCATAGACAGGGGTAACTACAATGAGCAGTTCTTC; CDR3: CASSSIDRGNYNEQFF
V: TRBV19; size: NA; J: TRBJ1-1; D: NA; DNA: TGTGCCAGTAGTATCCGGAGACAGCTGAACACTGAAGCTTTCTTT; CDR3: CASSIRRQLNTEAFF
V: TRBV6-5; size: few; J: TRBJ2-2; D: TRBD1; DNA: TGTGCCAGCTGTGTAGGGACAGGGAATGCCGGGGAGCTGTTTTTT; CDR3: CASCVGTGNAGELFF
V: TRBV19; size: NA; J: TRBJ2-7; D: NA; DNA: TGTGCCAGTAGTATTGGAGCAGACTACGAGCAGTACTTC; CDR3: CASSIGADYEQYF
V: TRBV7-6; size: many; J: TRBJ2-7; D: TRBD1; DNA: TGTGCCAGCAGCCAGGGACAGGACGCCGGAGCCTACGAGCAGTACTTC; CDR3: CASSQGQDAGAYEQYF
V: TRBV12-3/TRBV12-4; size: few; J: TRBJ1-2; D: TRBD1; DNA: TGTGCCAGCAGAGAGGACAGGCTAGCTAACTATGGCTACACCTTC; CDR3: CASREDRLANYGYTF
V: TRBV7-6; size: NA; J: TRBJ2-7; D: TRBD1; DNA: TGTGCCAGCACTAAACGGGACAGCGATTACGAGCAGTACTTC; CDR3: CASTKRDSDYEQYF
V: TRBV12-3/TRBV12-4; size: NA; J: TRBJ1-1; D: NA; DNA: TGTGCCAGCAGTTTAAAGGGACTTAACACTGAAGCTTTCTTT; CDR3: CASSLKGLNTEAFF
V: TRBV15; size: NA; J: TRBJ1-6; D: TRBD1; DNA: TGTGCCACCAGCAGAGACAGGGGGTTGAATTCACCCCTCCACTTT; CDR3: CATSRDRGLNSPLHF
V: TRBV20-1; size: few; J: TRBJ1-1; D: NA; DNA: TGCAGTGCTAGTCGGGGCCTGACAGTCAACACTGAAGCTTTCTTT; CDR3: CSASRGLTVNTEAFF
V: TRBV28; size: NA; J: TRBJ2-3; D: NA; DNA: TGTGCCAGCAGTTCCGGTTCATTTTCAGGGATGGGTGCAGATACGCAGTATTTT; CDR3: CASSSGSFSGMGADTQYF
V: TRBV20-1; size: NA; J: TRBJ1-2; D: NA; DNA: TGCAGTGCTAGAAAGGGTAGGGGAGAGGGCTACACCTTC; CDR3: CSARKGRGEGYTF
V: TRBV7-8; size: few; J: TRBJ2-1; D: TRBD2; DNA: TGTGCCAGCAGCTTTGCAGCGGGAGGGATTTTATACAATGAGCAGTTCTTC; CDR3: CASSFAAGGILYNEQFF
V: TRBV10-3; size: NA; J: TRBJ2-7; D: TRBD1; DNA: TGTGCCACCCGGGACAGGGGATCCGACGAGCAGTACTTC; CDR3: CATRDRGSDEQYF
V: TRBV7-2; size: many; J: TRBJ1-4; D: NA; DNA: TGTGCCAGCAGCACGGACCCCGGAGGAGAAAAACTGTTTTTT; CDR3: CASSTDPGGEKLFF
V: TRBV7-3; size: NA; J: TRBJ2-3; D: TRBD2; DNA: TGTGCCAGCAGCTCGAGCGGGAGCGTTACAGATACGCAGTATTTT; CDR3: CASSSSGSVTDTQYF
V: TRBV6-2/TRBV6-3; size: NA; J: TRBJ2-2; D: NA; DNA: TGTGCCAGCACTAGGCTTCGACAGACCCAAAGTTATAACACCGGGGAGCTGTTTTTT; CDR3: CASTRLRQTQSYNTGELFF